This T cell receptor (beta chain) originates from a study of early T cells in non-severe SARS-CoV-2 infection. Overall study: Sequencing of unsorted whole blood was done on bulk RNA, leaving chains unpaired. Regarding the study as a whole: Reliance on VDJdb matching favored anti-spike CD8 responses; private and CD4 specificities were missed.

This clonotype was recorded many times. Antigen unknown. This CDR3 is 16 amino acids long. The germline V and J ends were trimmed by 4 bases and 5 bases, with 19 bases remaining between them. Germline assignment: CDR1 SGHRS and CDR2 YFSETQ. cDNA molecules, individually, were tagged with unique molecular identifiers. From the 5' RACE reads, TCRdb called clonotypes with MiXCR, one entry per CDR3 protein. The sample has under 35,000 distinct CDR3 sequences; approximately 4.2% are singletons. The receptor comes from an adult who was a healthcare worker with PCR-confirmed SARS-CoV-2 infection or an uninfected control (not recorded which). The chain links TRBV5-1 to TRBJ2-1; TRBD1 might be the D (5 bases). The sample was whole blood. CDR3 bases: TGCGCCAGCAGCCCGGCAGGGAACGATTTCAACAATGAGCAGTTCTTC. Protein: CASSPAGNDFNNEQFF.